A selection of T cell receptor beta chains follows, all from one sample in a study of T-cell reconstitution after alpha-beta-depleted transplantation in children. Using its own MiXCR run on the PCR reads, TCRdb lists one record per CDR3 protein. There are 250,000 or so distinct CDR3 sequences in the sample; 20% to 30% occur only once, and about 5% lies in the top ten. The specimen was PBMCs, mostly from graft donor cells, collected 360 days after TCRalphabeta/CD19-depleted stem cell transplant. The origin of the receptors is a female patient between 2 and 15 years old who had a stem cell transplant for congenital amegakaryocytic thrombocytopenia, so the T cells may come from the graft donor. CDR3s include the opening cysteine and the closing phenylalanine or tryptophan. D genes are given only for firm matches. Size is omitted from some rows. Given values are once, few, many or a class for expanded clones.

DNA: TGCAGCGTGCGACTAGCGGGGAACACAGATACGCAGTATTTT; CDR3: CSVRLAGNTDTQYF; J: TRBJ2-3; D: TRBD2; V: TRBV29-1; size: .
DNA: TGTGCCAGCAACTCGGACAGTGCTAGCAATCAGCCCCAGCAATTT; CDR3: CASNSDSASNQPQQF; J: TRBJ1-5; D: .; V: TRBV7-8; size: .
DNA: TGTGCCAGTAGTATAGTCCTAGCTGTCATCACCGGGGAGCTGTTTTTT; CDR3: CASSIVLAVITGELFF; J: TRBJ2-2; D: .; V: TRBV19; size: .
DNA: TGTGCCAGCAGTCTTGGACCGTTTGGGCAGAACTATGGCTACACCTTC; CDR3: CASSLGPFGQNYGYTF; J: TRBJ1-2; D: .; V: TRBV12-3/TRBV12-4; size: .
DNA: TGCAGTGCGGTCGGACGGCCTTGGGGCACTGAAGCTTTCTTT; CDR3: CSAVGRPWGTEAFF; J: TRBJ1-1; D: .; V: TRBV20-1; size: .
DNA: TGCGCCAGCAGCTTGGTCGGGGAAGACACTGAAGCTTTCTTT; CDR3: CASSLVGEDTEAFF; J: TRBJ1-1; D: .; V: TRBV5-1; size: .
DNA: TGTGCCAGCAGTTCCTCCTACGAGCAGTACTTC; CDR3: CASSSSYEQYF; J: TRBJ2-7; D: .; V: TRBV5-1; size: many
DNA: TGTGCCATCAGTGAGGCTGGACAGCCCTATGGCTACACCTTC; CDR3: CAISEAGQPYGYTF; J: TRBJ1-2; D: .; V: TRBV10-3; size: few
DNA: TGTGCCAGCAGCCCGAGGGTACTGGACACTGAAGCTTTCTTT; CDR3: CASSPRVLDTEAFF; J: TRBJ1-1; D: .; V: TRBV7-9; size: .
DNA: TGTGCCAGCAGTGAATTGGGCAAGTTTGGGACAGATACGCAGTATTTT; CDR3: CASSELGKFGTDTQYF; J: TRBJ2-3; D: .; V: TRBV25-1; size: .
DNA: TGTGCCAGCAGTACCGGGACTAGCTCTAAAGAGACCCAGTACTTC; CDR3: CASSTGTSSKETQYF; J: TRBJ2-5; D: TRBD2; V: TRBV5-8; size: few